The table lists the clone carrying this T cell receptor beta chain with a few counts. Its specificity is unknown. These data come from a study of T cell repertoires in cytomegalovirus infection. The wider study: CMV infection plus the matching HLA type was flagged by public TCR beta signatures.

TCRdb re-derived calls from the reads in MiXCR, one entry per CDR3 protein. The sample consists of a few hundred thousand distinct CDR3 sequences, about 17% of them appearing once. Trimming cost V 8 bases and J 5 bases; bases outside gene matches: 3. The CDR3 is 11 residues long. Germline V gene lookup returns CDR1 MNHGY and CDR2 SAAAGT. Study-level results: The ex vivo response was dominated by HLA-C-restricted CMV-specific TCR beta clonotypes. Carriers of CMV and the relevant HLA type were discriminated by public TCR beta frequency.

This chain uses TRBV6-8 with TRBJ2-7; the match to TRBD1 covers 7 bases. The receptor was derived from a human donor in good health (CMV status not recorded). Some clones in this sample may be carry-over from other donors' samples. The source material was PBMCs. CDR3: CASGRGNEQYF. CDR3 coding DNA: TGTGCCAGCGGCAGGGGGAACGAGCAGTACTTC.